This paragraph covers one T cell receptor beta chain sequence. Its target is not known. This record comes from a study of breast tumors, draining lymph nodes, adjacent tissues. Study-wide findings and caveats: Tumors had less TCR diversity than lymph nodes, more than nontumor tissue. Tumor and nontumor repertoires were significantly more similar in luminal-like than in basal-like breast cancer.

TCRdb ran MiXCR on the multiplex PCR reads and lists one entry per CDR3 protein. The sample holds about 100,000 distinct CDR3 sequences, roughly 20% seen once. The lymph nodes were axillary draining lymph nodes from breast cancer patients. The trim removed 7 bases at V and 6 bases at J, leaving 9 bases unmatched. Per the germline V gene, CDR1 is MDHEN and CDR2 is SYDVKM. The CDR3 has 15 amino acids. The TCR originated in a female donor with breast cancer. Some clones in this sample may be carry-over from other donors' samples. The source material was axillary lymph node tissue. This sequence joins TRBV28 and TRBJ2-3; 11 bases are a match to TRBD2. The CDR3 nucleotides read TGTGCCAGCACGAGACTAGCGGGGCGGGGGGATACGCAGTATTTT. This gives the protein CASTRLAGRGDTQYF.